The TCR beta chain described here comes from a study of early stage breast cancer tumors. From germline, CDR1 is SNHLY and CDR2 FYNNEI. The CDR3 runs 14 residues. After removal of 6 bases from V and 7 bases from J, the junction contained 8 bases not matched to a gene. Method: immunoSEQ multiplex PCR; TCRdb's copy keeps in-frame clones and lacks some. The sample shows about 72,000 clones, around four fifths of them seen only once. Sequencing was carried out using blood. The chain employs TRBV2 and TRBJ2-2; TRBD1 agrees at 7 bases. The sequence was obtained from a person aged 55-75 years with breast cancer. The CDR3 DNA is TGTGCCAGCAGAAACAGGGGCAGCGGCGGGGAGCTGTTTTTT. This sequence encodes CASRNRGSGGELFF.